Listed below are T cell receptor beta chains from one sample, sequenced in a study of T cell responses to AZD1222 COVID-19 vaccine. The method was immunoSEQ multiplex PCR; TCRdb's version includes in-frame clones alone and lacks a portion of them. The sample shows some 79,000 clones, approximately 83% of them seen only once. Sequencing used peripheral blood, obtained 28 days after the second AZD1222 dose. These TCRs come from an adult who received the AZD1222 COVID-19 vaccine. CDR3s include the opening cysteine and the closing phenylalanine or tryptophan. The D gene is left open where the match is weak. The size field is filled for only some rows; it gives once, few, many or a size class.

d_gene: -
abundance: few
j_gene: TRBJ2-7
v_gene: TRBV2
CDR3aa: CASSEDPYEQYF
CDR3nt: TGTGCCAGCAGTGAGGATCCCTACGAGCAGTACTTC

d_gene: TRBD1
abundance: -
j_gene: TRBJ2-5
v_gene: TRBV7-2
CDR3aa: CASSLKPGTVWETQYF
CDR3nt: TGTGCCAGCAGCCTAAAACCCGGGACAGTTTGGGAGACCCAGTACTTC

d_gene: -
abundance: -
j_gene: TRBJ2-3
v_gene: TRBV7-9
CDR3aa: CASSLGPGQSTDTQYF
CDR3nt: TGTGCCAGCAGCTTAGGGCCGGGACAAAGCACAGATACGCAGTATTTT

d_gene: -
abundance: -
j_gene: TRBJ2-7
v_gene: TRBV7-2
CDR3aa: CASSLKDEQYF
CDR3nt: TGTGCCAGCAGCTTAAAGGACGAGCAGTACTTC

d_gene: -
abundance: -
j_gene: TRBJ2-1
v_gene: TRBV11-2
CDR3aa: CASSLVGGAYNEQFF
CDR3nt: TGTGCCAGCAGCTTAGTTGGGGGGGCATACAATGAGCAGTTCTTC

d_gene: TRBD1
abundance: few
j_gene: TRBJ2-2
v_gene: TRBV7-8
CDR3aa: CASSADRALAGELFF
CDR3nt: TGTGCCAGCAGCGCCGACAGGGCGCTCGCCGGGGAGCTGTTTTTT

d_gene: TRBD1
abundance: -
j_gene: TRBJ1-6
v_gene: TRBV4-3
CDR3aa: CASSQETGTGGSPLHF
CDR3nt: TGCGCCAGCAGCCAAGAAACCGGGACAGGGGGCTCACCCCTCCACTTT

d_gene: TRBD1
abundance: -
j_gene: TRBJ1-2
v_gene: TRBV27
CDR3aa: CASTQGGASGYTF
CDR3nt: TGTGCCAGCACCCAGGGGGGGGCGAGTGGCTACACCTTC

d_gene: TRBD1
abundance: once
j_gene: TRBJ2-2
v_gene: TRBV7-2
CDR3aa: CASSFLRTGGTGELFF
CDR3nt: TGTGCCAGCAGCTTTTTGAGGACAGGGGGAACCGGGGAGCTGTTTTTT

d_gene: TRBD1
abundance: -
j_gene: TRBJ1-2
v_gene: TRBV5-1
CDR3aa: CASSLNQGQGTRYGYTF
CDR3nt: TGCGCCAGCAGCTTAAATCAAGGACAGGGGACTAGGTATGGCTACACCTTC

d_gene: -
abundance: -
j_gene: TRBJ1-6
v_gene: TRBV28
CDR3aa: CASTLTQGYNSPLHF
CDR3nt: TGTGCCAGCACCCTAACCCAGGGGTATAATTCACCCCTCCACTTT

d_gene: -
abundance: -
j_gene: TRBJ1-5
v_gene: TRBV28
CDR3aa: CASMGPHQPQHF
CDR3nt: TGTGCCAGCATGGGGCCCCATCAGCCCCAGCATTTT

d_gene: TRBD1
abundance: once
j_gene: TRBJ1-1
v_gene: TRBV18
CDR3aa: CASSPRDSQNTEAFF
CDR3nt: TGTGCCAGCTCACCCCGGGACAGCCAAAACACTGAAGCTTTCTTT

d_gene: -
abundance: -
j_gene: TRBJ2-3
v_gene: TRBV11-3
CDR3aa: CASSLTRSTDTQYF
CDR3nt: TGTGCCAGCAGCTTAACCAGAAGCACAGATACGCAGTATTTT

d_gene: TRBD1
abundance: -
j_gene: TRBJ1-4
v_gene: TRBV19
CDR3aa: CASSAQTGKGEEKLFF
CDR3nt: TGTGCCAGTAGTGCCCAGACAGGGAAAGGGGAGGAAAAACTGTTTTTT

d_gene: TRBD1
abundance: few
j_gene: TRBJ2-5
v_gene: TRBV2
CDR3aa: CATGTVQETQYF
CDR3nt: TGTGCCACTGGGACAGTCCAAGAGACCCAGTACTTC

d_gene: -
abundance: -
j_gene: TRBJ1-3
v_gene: TRBV18
CDR3aa: CASSPNPSRTITGNTIYF
CDR3nt: TGTGCCAGCTCACCTAACCCTTCCAGGACGATTACTGGAAACACCATATATTTT

d_gene: -
abundance: -
j_gene: TRBJ1-3
v_gene: TRBV11-3
CDR3aa: CASSLRSGNTIYF
CDR3nt: TGTGCCAGCAGCTTACGATCTGGAAACACCATATATTTT

d_gene: -
abundance: -
j_gene: TRBJ1-1
v_gene: TRBV25-1
CDR3aa: CASRETQGTEAFF
CDR3nt: TGTGCCAGCAGAGAAACCCAGGGGACTGAAGCTTTCTTT

d_gene: -
abundance: -
j_gene: TRBJ1-2
v_gene: TRBV28
CDR3aa: CASSLFGGANYGYTF
CDR3nt: TGTGCCAGCAGTTTATTTGGGGGGGCCAACTATGGCTACACCTTC

d_gene: TRBD1
abundance: -
j_gene: TRBJ2-5
v_gene: TRBV29-1
CDR3aa: CSVLDWWDRRGATQYF
CDR3nt: TGCAGCGTTTTAGATTGGTGGGACAGGAGAGGAGCAACCCAGTACTTC

d_gene: -
abundance: -
j_gene: TRBJ2-7
v_gene: TRBV6-5
CDR3aa: CASTFGSEQYF
CDR3nt: TGTGCCAGCACGTTTGGCTCCGAGCAGTACTTC

d_gene: TRBD1
abundance: -
j_gene: TRBJ2-1
v_gene: TRBV6-4
CDR3aa: CASSDGQGAYNEQFF
CDR3nt: TGTGCCAGCAGTGATGGACAGGGTGCCTACAATGAGCAGTTCTTC